The table lists the clone carrying this TCR beta chain with a count of one. Its antigen is undetermined. This specimen comes from a study of cytomegalovirus exposure and HLA in healthy donors. Repertoires were generated with immunoSEQ multiplex PCR, while TCRdb's copy carries only in-frame clones and drops some. This sample has 250,000 or so clones; about 86% occur once, and the top ten carry around 2.6%. Notes on the study in general: As was reported, the classifier diagnosed cytomegalovirus status with high specificity and sensitivity. The study recorded around 160 TCR beta chains that were cytomegalovirus-associated.

The TCR comes from a man younger than 30 in good health and CMV-seronegative. Sequencing was carried out using PBMCs.

CDR3 nucleotides: TGTGCCAGCAGTCTAACCGGGACTACCAATTACGAGCAGTACTTC. Its translation: CASSLTGTTNYEQYF. The chain has TRBV6-5 and TRBJ2-7, with 7 positions matching TRBD2. There are 15 residues in the CDR3. In germline, CDR1 is MNHEY, CDR2 SVGAGI. The V segment lost 5 bases and the J segment 4 bases; nucleotides outside the gene matches: 11.